This T cell receptor beta chain came from a study of liver allograft versus peripheral blood T cells. As for the study in general: Transplanted livers held T cell receptor repertoires, and these were compared with repertoires in recipients' peripheral blood. Study-level findings and limits: According to reports, the T cell receptor repertoires inside liver allografts differed from those in peripheral blood.

The germline V gene has CDR1 LGHDT and CDR2 YNNKEL (reference sequence). The length of the CDR3 is 15 residues. V lost 4 bases to trimming and J lost 8 bases; unmatched junction nucleotides: 4. Turning to this clonotype: What it recognizes is unknown.

Using its own MiXCR run on the reads, TCRdb lists one record per CDR3 protein. This table has around 9,000 distinct CDR3 sequences, roughly 20% appearing once. This chain links TRBV3-1 with TRBJ1-6; 11 positions agree with TRBD1. This sequence was found in a human patient who had a liver transplant. Some T cells may be provided by the graft donor. The CDR3 region has the DNA TGTGCCAGCAGCCTCTCGGGACAGGGGGATTCACCCCTCCACTTT. Its protein product is CASSLSGQGDSPLHF.